Described below is a single T cell receptor beta chain sequence and its context. The ends lost 4 bases at V and 6 bases at J; junction bases unmatched: 4. The CDR3 loop spans 16 amino acids. CDR1 is KGHDR and CDR2 is SFDVKD in the germline V gene. Original handling: By means of reference gene primer amplification, nucleated cell counts were estimated. Generated by immunoSEQ multiplex PCR, the TCRdb table keeps only in-frame clones and is missing some. Clonal size and the V and J genes are those of that table, whereas D and trimming came from the DNA. The sample shows about 240,000 clones, 86% of them seen only once. The data originate from a study of blood T cell repertoires in COVID-19. Study background: The United States, Italy and Spain supplied acute and convalescent COVID-19 samples. T cells, B-cell-depleted T cells, or PBMCs provided the cDNA or gDNA that served as material.

The origin of this receptor is an elderly man with acute or convalescent COVID-19. The sequencing input was peripheral blood. V gene TRBV24-1 combines with J gene TRBJ2-1; 14 positions match TRBD2. CDR3 sequence: CATSDAGLAGVNEQFF. CDR3 nucleotides: TGTGCCACCAGTGACGCGGGACTAGCGGGAGTCAATGAGCAGTTCTTC.